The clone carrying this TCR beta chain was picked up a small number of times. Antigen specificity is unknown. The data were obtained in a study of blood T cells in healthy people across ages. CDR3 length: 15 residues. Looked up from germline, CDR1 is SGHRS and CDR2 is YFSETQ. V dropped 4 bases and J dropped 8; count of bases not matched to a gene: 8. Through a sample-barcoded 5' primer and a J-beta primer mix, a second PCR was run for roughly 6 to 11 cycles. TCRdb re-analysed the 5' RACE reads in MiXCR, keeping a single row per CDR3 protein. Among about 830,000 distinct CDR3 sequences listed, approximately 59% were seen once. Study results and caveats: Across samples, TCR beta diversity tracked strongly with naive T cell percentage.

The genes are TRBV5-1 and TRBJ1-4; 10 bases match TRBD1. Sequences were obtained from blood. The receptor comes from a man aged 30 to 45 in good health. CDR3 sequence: CASSPGTGATEKLFF. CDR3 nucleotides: TGCGCCAGCAGCCCTGGGACAGGGGCAACAGAAAAACTGTTTTTT.